The rows below give T cell receptor beta chains drawn from one sample of a study of blood T cell repertoires in COVID-19. Assay: immunoSEQ multiplex PCR; the TCRdb copy retains only in-frame clones and omits some. Of 400,000 to 500,000 clones detected, approximately 90% appear once; the ten largest clones hold 1.5% to 2%. Sequencing was done on a sample of PBMCs or T cells enriched from blood (not recorded which). These receptors all stem from a woman aged 40 to 50 who had recovered from COVID-19. Each CDR3 is given with its conserved first and last residue. A D gene is named only where the DNA matches it firmly. Clone size, where shown, is once, few, many, or a class for clones that have expanded.

TRBV18,-,TRBJ1-3,TRBD1,CASSSQGAPRISGNTIYF,TGTGCCAGCTCGTCCCAGGGGGCGCCTAGGATCTCTGGAAACACCATATATTTT
TRBV7-9,few,TRBJ1-1,-,CASSLLAGNTEAFF,TGTGCCAGCAGCTTATTGGCTGGGAACACTGAAGCTTTCTTT
TRBV5-1,-,TRBJ2-5,TRBD2,CASSFGTSGSGGETQYF,TGCGCCAGCAGCTTCGGGACTAGCGGGAGTGGCGGGGAGACCCAGTACTTC
TRBV10-3,-,TRBJ2-7,TRBD2,CAISDPEAGGPHEQYF,TGTGCCATCAGTGACCCAGAGGCGGGAGGGCCCCACGAGCAGTACTTC
TRBV28,-,TRBJ2-7,TRBD2,CASSLLGREGSYEQYF,TGTGCCAGCAGTTTATTGGGGAGGGAGGGGTCCTACGAGCAGTACTTC
TRBV30,-,TRBJ2-5,-,CAWSGDYQETQYF,TGTGCCTGGAGTGGGGACTACCAAGAGACCCAGTACTTC
TRBV18,-,TRBJ1-2,TRBD1,CASSPGQGGGYTF,TGTGCCAGCTCCCCAGGACAGGGCGGGGGCTACACCTTC
TRBV5-1,-,TRBJ2-7,-,CASSSRQAYEQYF,TGCGCCAGCAGCTCCCGACAGGCCTACGAGCAGTACTTC
TRBV29-1,once,TRBJ1-2,TRBD1,CSALDRANYGYTF,TGCAGCGCCTTGGACAGGGCCAACTATGGCTACACCTTC
TRBV18,-,TRBJ2-1,TRBD2,CASSPLSGGGTNEQFF,TGTGCCAGCTCACCATTAAGCGGGGGAGGCACGAATGAGCAGTTCTTC
TRBV6-2/TRBV6-3,-,TRBJ1-1,-,CASSYDTGTEAFF,TGTGCCAGCAGTTACGACACAGGGACTGAAGCTTTCTTT
TRBV4-2,once,TRBJ2-7,TRBD1,CASSRHRDRGYEQYF,TGTGCCAGCAGCCGCCACCGGGACAGGGGATACGAGCAGTACTTC
TRBV13,-,TRBJ1-6,-,CASSLGGGAYNSPLHF,TGTGCCAGCAGCTTAGGAGGGGGGGCCTATAATTCACCCCTCCACTTT
TRBV6-2/TRBV6-3,-,TRBJ2-1,TRBD1,CASSSAPGQGYNEQFF,TGTGCCAGCAGTTCCGCCCCGGGACAGGGATACAATGAGCAGTTCTTC
TRBV2,-,TRBJ1-6,-,CASSEGIAVNSPLHF,TGTGCCAGCAGCGAGGGAATTGCGGTTAATTCACCCCTCCACTTT
TRBV2,-,TRBJ2-1,-,CASSTRDNNEQFF,TGTGCCAGCAGTACCCGGGACAACAATGAGCAGTTCTTC
TRBV11-3,-,TRBJ1-2,-,CASSLGLSPLYGYTF,TGTGCCAGCAGCTTAGGGCTTTCCCCGCTTTATGGCTACACCTTC
TRBV5-4,-,TRBJ1-1,TRBD1,CASSLGPSQGANTEAFF,TGTGCCAGCAGCTTGGGCCCGAGTCAGGGGGCGAACACTGAAGCTTTCTTT
TRBV9,once,TRBJ2-7,-,CASSAGEWLSYEQYF,TGTGCCAGCAGCGCTGGGGAGTGGCTCTCCTACGAGCAGTACTTC
TRBV5-8,-,TRBJ1-2,TRBD1,CASSFRQGALDYGYTF,TGTGCCAGCAGCTTTCGACAGGGGGCGCTGGACTATGGCTACACCTTC
TRBV5-8,-,TRBJ2-7,TRBD1,CASSLPGQGESSYEQYF,TGTGCCAGCAGCTTACCCGGACAGGGGGAAAGCTCCTACGAGCAGTACTTC
TRBV15,-,TRBJ1-2,-,CATSRDKGEAGGYTF,TGTGCCACCAGCAGAGATAAAGGGGAGGCGGGTGGCTACACCTTC
TRBV11-2,-,TRBJ2-3,-,CASSLAAGLRITDTQYF,TGTGCCAGCAGCTTAGCGGCCGGACTGAGGATCACAGATACGCAGTATTTT
TRBV19,-,TRBJ2-5,TRBD1,CASSLGTGEGETQYF,TGTGCCAGTAGCCTCGGGACAGGGGAGGGAGAGACCCAGTACTTC
TRBV5-1,-,TRBJ1-3,-,CASSSLIPGNTIYF,TGCGCCAGCAGCTCGTTAATTCCTGGAAACACCATATATTTT
TRBV6-5,-,TRBJ1-3,TRBD1,CASRTIDRAGNTIYF,TGTGCCAGCAGGACTATAGACAGGGCTGGAAACACCATATATTTT
TRBV29-1,-,TRBJ2-5,-,CSVGARFQETQYF,TGCAGCGTAGGTGCGAGGTTTCAAGAGACCCAGTACTTC
TRBV6-5,-,TRBJ2-2,TRBD2,CASSAGLARTGELFF,TGTGCCAGCAGCGCCGGACTAGCACGTACCGGGGAGCTGTTTTTT
TRBV24-1,-,TRBJ1-1,-,CATSDSRQHMNTEAFF,TGTGCCACCAGTGATTCCCGACAGCACATGAACACTGAAGCTTTCTTT